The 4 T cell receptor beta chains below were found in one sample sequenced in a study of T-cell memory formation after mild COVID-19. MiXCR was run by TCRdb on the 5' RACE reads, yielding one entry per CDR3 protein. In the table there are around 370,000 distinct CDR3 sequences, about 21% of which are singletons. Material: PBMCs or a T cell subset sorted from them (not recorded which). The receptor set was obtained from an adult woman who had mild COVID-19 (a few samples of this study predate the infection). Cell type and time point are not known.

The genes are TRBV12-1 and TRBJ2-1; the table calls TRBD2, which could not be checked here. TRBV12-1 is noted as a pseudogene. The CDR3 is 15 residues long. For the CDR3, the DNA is TGTGCCAGCAGCGCTAGCGGGAGCCCACACAATGAGCAGTTCTTC. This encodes CASSASGSPHNEQFF.

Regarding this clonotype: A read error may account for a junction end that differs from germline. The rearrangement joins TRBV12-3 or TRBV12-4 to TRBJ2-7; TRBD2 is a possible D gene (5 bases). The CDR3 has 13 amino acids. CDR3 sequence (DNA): TGTGCCATCAGTTTGCGGGCAGCCTACGAGCAGTACTTC. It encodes CAISLRAAYEQYF.

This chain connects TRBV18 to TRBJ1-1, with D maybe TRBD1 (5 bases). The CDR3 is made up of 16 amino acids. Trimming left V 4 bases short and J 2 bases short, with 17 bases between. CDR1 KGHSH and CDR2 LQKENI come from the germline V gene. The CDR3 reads CASSQERHGANTEAFF. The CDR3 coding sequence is TGTGCCAGCTCACAAGAACGACACGGGGCAAACACTGAAGCTTTCTTT. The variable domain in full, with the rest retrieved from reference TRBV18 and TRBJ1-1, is NAGVMQNPRHLVRRRGQEARLRCSPMKGHSHVYWYRQLPEEGLKFMVYLQKENIIDESGMPKERFSAEFPKEGPSILRIQQVVRGDSAAYFCASSQERHGANTEAFFGQGTRLTVV.

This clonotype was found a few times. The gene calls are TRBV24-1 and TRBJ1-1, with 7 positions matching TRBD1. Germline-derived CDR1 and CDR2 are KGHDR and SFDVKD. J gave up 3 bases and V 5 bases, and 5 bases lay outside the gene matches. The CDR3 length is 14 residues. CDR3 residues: CATSGQGLDTEAFF. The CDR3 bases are TGTGCCACCAGTGGACAGGGTTTGGACACTGAAGCTTTCTTT.